This note documents a single T cell receptor (beta chain) sequence. Use of 60 Vbeta and 13 Jbeta primers characterized the PCR. TCRdb's copy holds only in-frame clones and misses some; the assay was immunoSEQ multiplex PCR. The table has about 140,000 clones, roughly 80% seen once. J lost 7 bases, V lost 0 bases, and 12 bases had no gene match. The CDR3 consists of 17 residues. Germline V gene data show CDR1 as SGDLS and CDR2 as YYNGEE. The entry originates in a study of cytomegalovirus exposure and HLA in healthy donors. What was sequenced was PBMCs. V gene TRBV9 combines with J gene TRBJ2-3; 9 positions match TRBD2. This clonotype originated in a female donor in good health and CMV-seronegative. CDR3 nucleotides: TGTGCCAGCAGCGTAGGAGGAGCGGGAGGCATTCACAATACGCAGTATTTT. It yields the protein CASSVGGAGGIHNTQYF.